The clone carrying this T cell receptor (beta chain) was counted many times. This sample was taken from a study of blood T cell repertoires in COVID-19. The overall study: There were acute and convalescent COVID-19 samples, and they came from the United States, Italy and Spain. Sources were T cells, B-cell-depleted T cells, or PBMCs; the material itself was cDNA or gDNA.

As processed by the authors: From reference gene primer amplification, estimates of nucleated cell counts were derived. Generated by immunoSEQ multiplex PCR, the TCRdb table keeps only in-frame clones and is missing some. That table furnishes V, J and clone size, whereas the DNA furnished D and trimming. The sample shows 270,000 or so clones, roughly 84% of them seen only once. V lost 2 bases and J lost 7, with 18 bases in between. This CDR3 has 15 amino acids. CDR1 and CDR2 from the germline V gene are MNHEY and SMNVEV (reference sequence). This chain connects TRBV27 to TRBJ2-7, with D possibly being TRBD2 (7 bases). The sequencing input was peripheral blood. The TCR originated in a woman between 18 and 30 years old with acute or convalescent COVID-19. The CDR3: CASSLINGGLGEQYF. DNA of the CDR3: TGTGCCAGCAGTTTAATCAACGGGGGGCTAGGGGAGCAGTACTTC.